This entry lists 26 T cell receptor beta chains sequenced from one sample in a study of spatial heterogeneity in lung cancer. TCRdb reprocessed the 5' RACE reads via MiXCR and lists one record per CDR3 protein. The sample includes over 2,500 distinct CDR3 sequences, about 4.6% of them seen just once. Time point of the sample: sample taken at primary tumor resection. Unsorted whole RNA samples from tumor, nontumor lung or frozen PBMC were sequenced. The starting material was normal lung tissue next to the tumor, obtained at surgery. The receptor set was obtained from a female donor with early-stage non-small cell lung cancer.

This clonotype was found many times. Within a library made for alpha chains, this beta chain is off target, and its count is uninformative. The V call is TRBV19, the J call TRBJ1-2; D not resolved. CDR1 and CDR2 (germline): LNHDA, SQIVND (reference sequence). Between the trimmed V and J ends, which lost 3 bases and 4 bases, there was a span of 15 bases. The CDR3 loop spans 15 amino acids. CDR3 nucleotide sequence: TGTGCCAGTAGTATTCCAGGTCCGGGGATCTATGGCTACACCTTC. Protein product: CASSIPGPGIYGYTF. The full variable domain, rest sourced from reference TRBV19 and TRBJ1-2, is DGGITQSPKYLFRKEGQNVTLSCEQNLNHDAMYWYRQDPGQGLRLIYYSQIVNDFQKGDIAEGYSVSREKKESFPLTVTSAQKNPTAFYLCASSIPGPGIYGYTFGSGTRLTVV.

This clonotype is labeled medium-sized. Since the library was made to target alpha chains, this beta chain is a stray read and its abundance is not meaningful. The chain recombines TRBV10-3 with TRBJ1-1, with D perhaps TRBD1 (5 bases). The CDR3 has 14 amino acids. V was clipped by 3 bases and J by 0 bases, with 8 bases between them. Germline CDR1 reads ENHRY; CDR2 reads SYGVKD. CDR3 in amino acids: CAISETGLNTEAFF. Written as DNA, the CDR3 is TGTGCCATCAGTGAAACAGGATTGAACACTGAAGCTTTCTTT.

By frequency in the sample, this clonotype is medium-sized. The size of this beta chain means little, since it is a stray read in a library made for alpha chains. DNA of the CDR3: TGTGCCAGCAGCCAGGGACGGAGCAATTCACCCCTCCACTTT. The encoded protein is CASSQGRSNSPLHF. V gene TRBV3-1 combines with J gene TRBJ1-6; D possibly corresponds to TRBD1 (5 bases). The germline V and J ends were trimmed by 3 bases and 7 bases, with 10 bases remaining between them. This CDR3 is built from 14 residues. Germline CDR1 is LGHDT and CDR2 is YNNKEL (reference sequence).

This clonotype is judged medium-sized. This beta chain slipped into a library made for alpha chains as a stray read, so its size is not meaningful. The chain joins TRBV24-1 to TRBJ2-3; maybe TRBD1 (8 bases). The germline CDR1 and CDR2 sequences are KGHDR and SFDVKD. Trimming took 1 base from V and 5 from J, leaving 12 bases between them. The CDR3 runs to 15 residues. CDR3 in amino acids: CATSDFTGGGDTQYF. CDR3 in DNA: TGTGCCACCAGTGATTTCACAGGGGGGGGAGATACGCAGTATTTT.

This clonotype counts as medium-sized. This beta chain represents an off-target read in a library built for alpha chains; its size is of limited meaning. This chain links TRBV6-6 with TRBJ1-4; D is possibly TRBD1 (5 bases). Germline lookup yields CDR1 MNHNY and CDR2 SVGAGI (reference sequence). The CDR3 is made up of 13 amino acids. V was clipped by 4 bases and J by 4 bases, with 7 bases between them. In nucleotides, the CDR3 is TGTGCCAGCAGTTCGGGGGGTAATGAAAAACTGTTTTTT. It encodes CASSSGGNEKLFF.

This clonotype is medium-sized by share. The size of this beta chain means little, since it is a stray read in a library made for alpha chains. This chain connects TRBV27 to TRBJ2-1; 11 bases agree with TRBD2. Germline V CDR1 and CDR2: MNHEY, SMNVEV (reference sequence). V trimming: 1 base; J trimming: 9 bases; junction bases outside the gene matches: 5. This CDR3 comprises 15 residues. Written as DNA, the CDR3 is TGTGCCAGCAGTTTATTAGCGGGAGGGCCCGGTGAGCAGTTCTTC. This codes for CASSLLAGGPGEQFF.

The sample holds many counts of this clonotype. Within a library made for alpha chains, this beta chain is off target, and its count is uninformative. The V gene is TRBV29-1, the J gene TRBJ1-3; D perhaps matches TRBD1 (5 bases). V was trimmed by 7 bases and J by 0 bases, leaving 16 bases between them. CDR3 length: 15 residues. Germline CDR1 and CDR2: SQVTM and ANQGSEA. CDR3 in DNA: TGCAGCGCCCGTGGTATTGGGGGCTCTGGAAACACCATATATTTT. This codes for CSARGIGGSGNTIYF.

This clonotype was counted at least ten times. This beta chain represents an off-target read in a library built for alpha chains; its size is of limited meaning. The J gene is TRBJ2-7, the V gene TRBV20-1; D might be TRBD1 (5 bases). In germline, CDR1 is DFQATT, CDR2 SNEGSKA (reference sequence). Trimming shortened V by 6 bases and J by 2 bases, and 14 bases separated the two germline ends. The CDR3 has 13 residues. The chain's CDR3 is CSASPGQAYEQYV. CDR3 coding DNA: TGCAGTGCCTCACCCGGACAAGCCTACGAGCAGTACGTC.

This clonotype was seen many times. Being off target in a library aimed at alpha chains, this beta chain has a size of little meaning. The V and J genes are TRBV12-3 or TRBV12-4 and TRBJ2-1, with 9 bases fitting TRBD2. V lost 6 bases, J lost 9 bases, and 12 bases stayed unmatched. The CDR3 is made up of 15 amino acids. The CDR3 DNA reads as TGTGCCAGCAGCCCCAGTATAGCGGGAGTGAGTGAGCAGTTCTTC. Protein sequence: CASSPSIAGVSEQFF.

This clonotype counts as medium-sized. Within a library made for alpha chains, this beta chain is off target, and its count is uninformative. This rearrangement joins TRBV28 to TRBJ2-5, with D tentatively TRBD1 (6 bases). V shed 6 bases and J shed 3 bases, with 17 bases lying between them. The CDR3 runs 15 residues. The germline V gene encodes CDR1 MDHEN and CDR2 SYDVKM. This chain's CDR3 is CASSSDYYREETQYF. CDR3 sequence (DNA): TGTGCCAGCAGCTCGGATTATTACAGGGAAGAGACCCAGTACTTC.

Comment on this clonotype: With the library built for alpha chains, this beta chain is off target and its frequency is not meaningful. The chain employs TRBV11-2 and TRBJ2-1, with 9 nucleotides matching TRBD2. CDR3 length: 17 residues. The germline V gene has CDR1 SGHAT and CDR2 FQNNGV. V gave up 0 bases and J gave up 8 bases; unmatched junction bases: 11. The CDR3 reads CASSLDSGLASGDEQFF. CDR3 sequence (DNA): TGTGCCAGCAGCTTAGATTCAGGACTAGCGTCTGGCGATGAGCAGTTCTTC.

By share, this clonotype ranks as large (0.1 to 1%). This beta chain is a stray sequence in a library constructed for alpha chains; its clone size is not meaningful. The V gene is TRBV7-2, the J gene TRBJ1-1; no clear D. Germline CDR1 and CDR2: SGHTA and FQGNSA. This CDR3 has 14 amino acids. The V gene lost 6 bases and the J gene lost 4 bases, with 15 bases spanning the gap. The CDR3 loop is CASSMGGSVTEAFF. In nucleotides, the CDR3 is TGTGCCAGCAGTATGGGAGGGAGCGTCACTGAAGCTTTCTTT. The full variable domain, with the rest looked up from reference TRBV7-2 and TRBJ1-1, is GAGVSQSPSNKVTEKGKDVELRCDPISGHTALYWYRQSLGQGLEFLIYFQGNSAPDKSGLPSDRFSAERTGGSVSTLTIQRTQQEDSAVYLCASSMGGSVTEAFFGQGTRLTVV.

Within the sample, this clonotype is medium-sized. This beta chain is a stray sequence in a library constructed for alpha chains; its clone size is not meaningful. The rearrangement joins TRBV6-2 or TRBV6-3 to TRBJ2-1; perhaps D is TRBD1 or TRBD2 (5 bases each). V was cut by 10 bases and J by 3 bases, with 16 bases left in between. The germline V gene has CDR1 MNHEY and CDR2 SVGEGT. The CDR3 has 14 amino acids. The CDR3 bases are TGTGCCACCCTTGCCGGGACGTTCTACAATGAGCAGTTCTTC. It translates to CATLAGTFYNEQFF.

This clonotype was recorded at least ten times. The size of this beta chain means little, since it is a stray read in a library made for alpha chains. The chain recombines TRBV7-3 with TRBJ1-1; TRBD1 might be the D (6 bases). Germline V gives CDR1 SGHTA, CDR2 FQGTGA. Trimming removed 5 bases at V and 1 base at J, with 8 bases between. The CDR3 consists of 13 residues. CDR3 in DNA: TGTGCCAGCAGCCAACAGGGGAACACTGAAGCTTTCTTT. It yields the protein CASSQQGNTEAFF.

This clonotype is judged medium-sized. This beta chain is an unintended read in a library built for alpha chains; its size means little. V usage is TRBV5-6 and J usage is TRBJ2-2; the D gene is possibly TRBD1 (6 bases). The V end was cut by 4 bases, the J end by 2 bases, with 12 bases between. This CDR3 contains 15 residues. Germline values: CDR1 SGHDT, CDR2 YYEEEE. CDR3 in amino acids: CASSLGGTNTGELFF. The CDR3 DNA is TGTGCCAGCAGCCTAGGGGGAACCAACACCGGGGAGCTGTTTTTT.

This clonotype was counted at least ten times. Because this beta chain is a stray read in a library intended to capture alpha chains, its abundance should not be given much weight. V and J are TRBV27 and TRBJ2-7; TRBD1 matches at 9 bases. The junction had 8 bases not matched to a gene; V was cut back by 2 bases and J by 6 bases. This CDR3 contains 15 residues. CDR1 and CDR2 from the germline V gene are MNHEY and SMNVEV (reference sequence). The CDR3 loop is CASSLSGTGKGEQYF. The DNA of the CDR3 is TGTGCCAGCAGTTTAAGCGGGACAGGGAAAGGCGAGCAGTACTTC.

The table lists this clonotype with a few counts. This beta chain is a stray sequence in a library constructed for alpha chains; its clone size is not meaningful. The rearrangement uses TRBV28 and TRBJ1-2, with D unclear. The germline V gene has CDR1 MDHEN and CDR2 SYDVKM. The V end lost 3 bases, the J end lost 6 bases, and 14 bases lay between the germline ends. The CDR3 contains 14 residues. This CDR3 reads CASSFMGSGNGYTF. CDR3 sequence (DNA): TGTGCCAGCAGTTTCATGGGGTCGGGTAATGGCTACACCTTC.

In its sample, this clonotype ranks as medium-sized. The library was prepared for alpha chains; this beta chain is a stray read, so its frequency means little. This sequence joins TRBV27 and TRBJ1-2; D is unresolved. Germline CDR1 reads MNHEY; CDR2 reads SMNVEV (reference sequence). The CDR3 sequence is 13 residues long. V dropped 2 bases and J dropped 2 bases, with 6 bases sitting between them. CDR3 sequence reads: CASSLGNNYGYTF. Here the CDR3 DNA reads TGTGCCAGCAGTTTAGGGAACAACTATGGCTACACCTTC.

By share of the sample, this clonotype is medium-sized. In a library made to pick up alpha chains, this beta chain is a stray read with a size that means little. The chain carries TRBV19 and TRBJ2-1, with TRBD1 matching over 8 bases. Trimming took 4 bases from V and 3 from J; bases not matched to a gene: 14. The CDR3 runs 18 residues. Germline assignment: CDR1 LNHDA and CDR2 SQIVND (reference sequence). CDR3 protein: CASSKHLGQGAFYNEQFF. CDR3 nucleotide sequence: TGTGCCAGTAGTAAACATTTGGGGCAGGGGGCTTTCTACAATGAGCAGTTCTTC. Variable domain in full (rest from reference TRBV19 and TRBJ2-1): DGGITQSPKYLFRKEGQNVTLSCEQNLNHDAMYWYRQDPGQGLRLIYYSQIVNDFQKGDIAEGYSVSREKKESFPLTVTSAQKNPTAFYLCASSKHLGQGAFYNEQFFGPGTRLTVL.

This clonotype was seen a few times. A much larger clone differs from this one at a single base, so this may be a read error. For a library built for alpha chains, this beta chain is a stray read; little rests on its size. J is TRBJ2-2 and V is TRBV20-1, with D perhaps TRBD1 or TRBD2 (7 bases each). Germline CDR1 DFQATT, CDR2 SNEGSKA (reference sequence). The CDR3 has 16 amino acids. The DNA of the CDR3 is TGCAGTGCTAGGGACCCCAGGGGAGGGGGCACCGAGGAGCTGTTTTTT. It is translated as CSARDPRGGGTEELFF.

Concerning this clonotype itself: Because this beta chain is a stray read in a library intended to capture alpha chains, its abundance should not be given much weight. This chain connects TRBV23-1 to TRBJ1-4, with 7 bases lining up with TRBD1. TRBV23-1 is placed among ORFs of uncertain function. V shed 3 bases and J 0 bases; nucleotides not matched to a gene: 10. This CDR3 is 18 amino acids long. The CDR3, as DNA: TGCGCCAGCAGTCATGGGACAGCACCTATTGCAACTAATGAAAAACTGTTTTTT. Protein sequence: CASSHGTAPIATNEKLFF.

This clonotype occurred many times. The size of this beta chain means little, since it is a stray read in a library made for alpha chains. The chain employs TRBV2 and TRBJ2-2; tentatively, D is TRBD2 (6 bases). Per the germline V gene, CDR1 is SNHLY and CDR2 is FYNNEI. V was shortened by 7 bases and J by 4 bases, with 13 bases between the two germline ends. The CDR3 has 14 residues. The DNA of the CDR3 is TGTGCCAGCATGCGGAGGGGAGGCACCGGGGAGCTGTTTTTT. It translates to CASMRRGGTGELFF.

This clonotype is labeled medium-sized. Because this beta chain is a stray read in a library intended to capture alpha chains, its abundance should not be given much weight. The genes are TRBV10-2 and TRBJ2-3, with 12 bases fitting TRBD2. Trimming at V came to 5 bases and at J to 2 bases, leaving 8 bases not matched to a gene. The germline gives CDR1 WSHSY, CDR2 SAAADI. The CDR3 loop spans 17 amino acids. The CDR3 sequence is CASSSLAGGAHTDTQYF. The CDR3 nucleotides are TGCGCCAGCAGTTCCCTAGCGGGGGGGGCCCACACAGATACGCAGTATTTT.

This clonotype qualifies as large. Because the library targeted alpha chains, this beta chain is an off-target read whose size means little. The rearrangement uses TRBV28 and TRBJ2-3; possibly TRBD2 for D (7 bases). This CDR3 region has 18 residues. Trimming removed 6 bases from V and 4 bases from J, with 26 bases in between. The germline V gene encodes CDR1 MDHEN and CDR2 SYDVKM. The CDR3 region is CASSPGYGYGGRADTQYF. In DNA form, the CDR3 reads TGTGCCAGCAGCCCCGGATACGGGTACGGGGGGCGGGCAGATACGCAGTATTTT.

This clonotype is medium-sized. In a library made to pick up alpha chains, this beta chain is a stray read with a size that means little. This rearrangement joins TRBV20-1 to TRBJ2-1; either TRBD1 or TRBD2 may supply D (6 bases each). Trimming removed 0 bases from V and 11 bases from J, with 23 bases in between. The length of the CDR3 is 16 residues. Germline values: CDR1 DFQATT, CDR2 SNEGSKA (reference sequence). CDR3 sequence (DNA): TGCAGTGCTAGAGATGTAGGGGGAGAGAAGGGGAGGAAGCAGTTCTTC. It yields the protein CSARDVGGEKGRKQFF.

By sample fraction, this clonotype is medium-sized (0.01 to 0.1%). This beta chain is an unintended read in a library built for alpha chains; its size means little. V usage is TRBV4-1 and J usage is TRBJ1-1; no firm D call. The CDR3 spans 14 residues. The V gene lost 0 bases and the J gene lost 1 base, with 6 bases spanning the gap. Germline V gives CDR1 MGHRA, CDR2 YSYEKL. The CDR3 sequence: CASSQDRQNTEAFF. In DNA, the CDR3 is TGCGCCAGCAGCCAAGATAGACAGAACACTGAAGCTTTCTTT.